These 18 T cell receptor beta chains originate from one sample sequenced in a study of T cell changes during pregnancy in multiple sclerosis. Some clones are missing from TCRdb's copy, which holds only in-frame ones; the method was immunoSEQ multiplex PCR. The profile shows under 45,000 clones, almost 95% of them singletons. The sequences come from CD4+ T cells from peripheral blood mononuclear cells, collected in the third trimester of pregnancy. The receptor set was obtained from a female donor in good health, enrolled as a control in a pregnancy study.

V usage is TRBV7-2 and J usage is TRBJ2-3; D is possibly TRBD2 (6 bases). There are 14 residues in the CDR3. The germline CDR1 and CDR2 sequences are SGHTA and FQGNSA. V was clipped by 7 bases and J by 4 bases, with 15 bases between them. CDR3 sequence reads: CASTSGGAADTQYF. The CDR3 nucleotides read TGTGCCAGCACCAGCGGCGGGGCCGCAGATACGCAGTATTTT.

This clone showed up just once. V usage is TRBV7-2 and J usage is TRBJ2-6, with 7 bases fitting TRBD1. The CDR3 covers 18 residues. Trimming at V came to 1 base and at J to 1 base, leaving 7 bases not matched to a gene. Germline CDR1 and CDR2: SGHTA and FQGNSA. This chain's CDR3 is CASSLVGTVLSGANVLTF. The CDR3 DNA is TGTGCCAGCAGCTTAGTCGGGACAGTGTTATCTGGGGCCAACGTCCTGACTTTC.

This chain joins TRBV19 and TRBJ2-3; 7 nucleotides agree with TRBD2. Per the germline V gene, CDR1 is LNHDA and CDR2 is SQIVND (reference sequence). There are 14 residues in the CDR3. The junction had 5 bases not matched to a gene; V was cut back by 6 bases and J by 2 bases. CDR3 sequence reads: CASSQAGITDTQYF. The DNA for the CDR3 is TGTGCCAGTAGCCAAGCGGGGATCACAGATACGCAGTATTTT.

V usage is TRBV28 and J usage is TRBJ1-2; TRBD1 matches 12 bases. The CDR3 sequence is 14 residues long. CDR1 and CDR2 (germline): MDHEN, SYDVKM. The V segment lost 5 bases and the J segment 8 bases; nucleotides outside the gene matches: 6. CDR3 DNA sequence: TGTGCCAGCAGTCCCGGGACAGGGGGCTTCGGCTACACCTTC. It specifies CASSPGTGGFGYTF.

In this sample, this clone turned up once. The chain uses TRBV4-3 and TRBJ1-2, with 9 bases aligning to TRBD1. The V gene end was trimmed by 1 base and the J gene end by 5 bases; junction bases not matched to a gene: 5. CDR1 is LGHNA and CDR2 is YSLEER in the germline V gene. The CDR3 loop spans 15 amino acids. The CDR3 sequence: CASSQGGQGRYGYTF. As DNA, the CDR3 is TGCGCCAGCAGCCAAGGGGGACAGGGAAGGTATGGCTACACCTTC.

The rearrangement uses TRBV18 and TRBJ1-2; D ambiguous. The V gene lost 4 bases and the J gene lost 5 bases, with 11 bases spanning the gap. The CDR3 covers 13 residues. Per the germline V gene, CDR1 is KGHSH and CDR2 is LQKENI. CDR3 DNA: TGTGCCAGCTCACTAAGTAGAGGGTATGGCTACACCTTC. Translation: CASSLSRGYGYTF.

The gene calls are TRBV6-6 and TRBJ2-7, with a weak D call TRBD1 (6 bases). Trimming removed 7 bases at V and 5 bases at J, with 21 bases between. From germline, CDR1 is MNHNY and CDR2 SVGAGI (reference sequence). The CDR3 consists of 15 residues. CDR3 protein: CASNQQRGQSDEQYF. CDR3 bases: TGTGCCAGCAACCAACAAAGGGGACAATCGGACGAGCAGTACTTC.

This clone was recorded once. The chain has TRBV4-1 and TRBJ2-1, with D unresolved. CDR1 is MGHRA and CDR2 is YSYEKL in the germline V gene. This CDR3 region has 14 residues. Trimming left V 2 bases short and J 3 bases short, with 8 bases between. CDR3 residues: CASSQSRNYNEQFF. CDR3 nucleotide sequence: TGCGCCAGCAGCCAAAGCCGAAACTACAATGAGCAGTTCTTC.

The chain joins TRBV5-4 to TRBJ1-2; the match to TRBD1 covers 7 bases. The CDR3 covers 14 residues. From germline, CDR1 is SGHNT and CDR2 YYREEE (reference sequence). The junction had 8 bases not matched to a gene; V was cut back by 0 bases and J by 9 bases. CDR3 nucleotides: TGTGCCAGCAGCTTGGACCGGCACAGGGGTAGCTACACCTTC. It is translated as CASSLDRHRGSYTF.

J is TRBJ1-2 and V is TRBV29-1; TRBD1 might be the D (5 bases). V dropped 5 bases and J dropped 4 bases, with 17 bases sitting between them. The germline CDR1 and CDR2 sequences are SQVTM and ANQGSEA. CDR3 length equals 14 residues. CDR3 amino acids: CSVQSGQRSYGYTF. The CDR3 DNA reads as TGCAGCGTTCAGTCCGGACAACGCTCCTATGGCTACACCTTC.

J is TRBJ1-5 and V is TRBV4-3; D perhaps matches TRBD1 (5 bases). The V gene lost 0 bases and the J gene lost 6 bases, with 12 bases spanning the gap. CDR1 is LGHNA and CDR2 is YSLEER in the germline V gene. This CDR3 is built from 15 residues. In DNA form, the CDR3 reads TGCGCCAGCAGCCAAGAAGAGGGGAGGGGTCAGCCCCAGCATTTT. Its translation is CASSQEEGRGQPQHF.

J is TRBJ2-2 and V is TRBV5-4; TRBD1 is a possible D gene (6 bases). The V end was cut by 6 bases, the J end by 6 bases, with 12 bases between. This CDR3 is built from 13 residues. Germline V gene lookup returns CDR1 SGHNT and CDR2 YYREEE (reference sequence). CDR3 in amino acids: CASTHRAAGELFF. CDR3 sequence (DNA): TGTGCCAGCACTCACAGGGCCGCCGGGGAGCTGTTTTTT.

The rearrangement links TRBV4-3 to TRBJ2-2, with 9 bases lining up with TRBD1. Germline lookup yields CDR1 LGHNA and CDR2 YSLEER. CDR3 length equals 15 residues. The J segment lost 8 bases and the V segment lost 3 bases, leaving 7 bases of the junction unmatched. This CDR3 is CASSQGQGVVGELFF. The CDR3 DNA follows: TGCGCCAGCAGCCAGGGACAGGGAGTAGTGGGGGAGCTGTTTTTT.

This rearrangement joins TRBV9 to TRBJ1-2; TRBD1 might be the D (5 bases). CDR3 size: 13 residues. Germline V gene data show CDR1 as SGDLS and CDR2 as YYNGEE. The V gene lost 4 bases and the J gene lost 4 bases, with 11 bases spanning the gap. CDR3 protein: CASSPRDFYGYTF. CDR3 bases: TGTGCCAGCAGCCCACGGGACTTCTATGGCTACACCTTC.

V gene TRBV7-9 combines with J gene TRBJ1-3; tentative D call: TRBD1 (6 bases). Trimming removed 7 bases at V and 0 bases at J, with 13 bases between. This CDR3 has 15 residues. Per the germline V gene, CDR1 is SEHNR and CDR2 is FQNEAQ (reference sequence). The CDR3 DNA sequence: TGTGCCAGCACCCAGGGGACCACCTCTGGAAACACCATATATTTT. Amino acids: CASTQGTTSGNTIYF.

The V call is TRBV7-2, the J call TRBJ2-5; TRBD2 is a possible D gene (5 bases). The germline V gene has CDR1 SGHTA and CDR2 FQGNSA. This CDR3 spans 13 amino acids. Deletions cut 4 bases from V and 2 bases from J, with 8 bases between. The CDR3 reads CASSSGLQETQYF. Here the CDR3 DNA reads TGTGCCAGCAGCTCCGGACTTCAAGAGACCCAGTACTTC.

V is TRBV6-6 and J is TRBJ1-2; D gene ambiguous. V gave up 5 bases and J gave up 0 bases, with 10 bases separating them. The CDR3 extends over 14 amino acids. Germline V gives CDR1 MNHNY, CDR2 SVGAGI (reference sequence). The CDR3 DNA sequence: TGTGCCAGCAGTCAGAGACATTCTAACTATGGCTACACCTTC. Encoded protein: CASSQRHSNYGYTF.

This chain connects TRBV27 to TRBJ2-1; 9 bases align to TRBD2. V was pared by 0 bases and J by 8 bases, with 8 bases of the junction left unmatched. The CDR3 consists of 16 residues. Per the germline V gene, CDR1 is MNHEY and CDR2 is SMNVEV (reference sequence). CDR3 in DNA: TGTGCCAGCAGTTTATCGGGCGGGGGGGCTCTCTATGAGCAGTTCTTC. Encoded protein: CASSLSGGGALYEQFF.